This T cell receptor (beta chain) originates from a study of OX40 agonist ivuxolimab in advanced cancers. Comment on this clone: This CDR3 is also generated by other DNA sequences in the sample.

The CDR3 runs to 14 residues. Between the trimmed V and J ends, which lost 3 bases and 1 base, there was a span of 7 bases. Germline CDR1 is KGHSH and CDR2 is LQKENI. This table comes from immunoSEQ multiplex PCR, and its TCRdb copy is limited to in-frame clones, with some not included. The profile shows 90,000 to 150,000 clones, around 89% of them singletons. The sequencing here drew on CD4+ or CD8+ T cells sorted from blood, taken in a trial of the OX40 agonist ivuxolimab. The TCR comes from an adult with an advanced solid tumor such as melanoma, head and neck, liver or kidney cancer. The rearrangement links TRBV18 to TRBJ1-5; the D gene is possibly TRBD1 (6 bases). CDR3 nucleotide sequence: TGTGCCAGCTCACCTGGGGGCAGCAATCAGCCCCAGCATTTT. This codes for CASSPGGSNQPQHF.